The 24 T cell receptor beta chains in this list originate from one sample, sequenced in a study of blood T cell repertoires in COVID-19. Some clones are missing from TCRdb's copy, which holds only in-frame ones; the method was immunoSEQ multiplex PCR. Of roughly 120,000 clones in the sample, about 79% were seen once. Sequenced: peripheral blood. The receptors stem from a woman older than 75 with acute or convalescent COVID-19.

The rearrangement links TRBV4-1 to TRBJ2-1; 13 positions match TRBD2. The V segment lost 0 bases and the J segment 7 bases; nucleotides outside the gene matches: 9. The CDR3 is made up of 18 amino acids. CDR1 MGHRA and CDR2 YSYEKL come from the germline V gene. CDR3 DNA: TGCGCCAGCAGCCAAGAGGGACTAGCGGGAAGGGGATTGAATGAGCAGTTCTTC. Translated: CASSQEGLAGRGLNEQFF.

The chain couples TRBV4-2 to TRBJ1-2; D not certain. The germline V and J ends were trimmed by 0 bases and 0 bases, with 8 bases remaining between them. Looked up from germline, CDR1 is LGHNA and CDR2 is YNFKEQ. CDR3 size: 15 residues. The CDR3 sequence: CASSQEIAANYGYTF. The CDR3 nucleotides read TGTGCCAGCAGCCAAGAGATTGCAGCTAACTATGGCTACACCTTC.

The chain combines TRBV6-5 with TRBJ2-2; no definite D call. The CDR3 contains 13 residues. Germline-derived CDR1 and CDR2 are MNHEY and SVGAGI. Between the trimmed V and J ends, which lost 6 bases and 4 bases, there was a span of 9 bases. CDR3 protein: CASREPGTGELFF. CDR3 nucleotides: TGTGCCAGCAGGGAGCCTGGCACCGGGGAGCTGTTTTTT.

Comments on this clone: The junction shows a germline mismatch at one end, possibly a read error. This chain links TRBV7-2 with TRBJ2-7, with 10 bases lining up with TRBD1. CDR3 length: 15 residues. Per germline, CDR1 SGHTA and CDR2 FQGNSA. CDR3 DNA sequence: TGTGCCAGCAGCCTAGCCGGGACAGGGGTGGGTGAGCAGTACTTC. As protein: CASSLAGTGVGEQYF.

This clone was seen only a few times. The chain joins TRBV9 to TRBJ1-1; D gene ambiguous. CDR1 and CDR2 (germline): SGDLS, YYNGEE. The V end was cut by 0 bases, the J end by 3 bases, with 6 bases between. CDR3 length equals 13 residues. The CDR3 is CASSVAMDTEAFF. Here the CDR3 DNA reads TGTGCCAGCAGCGTAGCTATGGACACTGAAGCTTTCTTT.

V is TRBV7-2 and J is TRBJ2-3; maybe TRBD2 (5 bases). The V gene lost 4 bases and the J gene lost 5 bases, with 10 bases spanning the gap. This CDR3 comprises 13 residues. The germline gives CDR1 SGHTA, CDR2 FQGNSA. The CDR3 DNA sequence: TGTGCCAGCAGCTCCCGCGCGGGAGATACGCAGTATTTT. This sequence encodes CASSSRAGDTQYF.

The chain employs TRBV19 and TRBJ1-1; 7 positions match TRBD1. This CDR3 is built from 14 residues. V lost 5 bases to trimming and J lost 2 bases; unmatched junction nucleotides: 5. Germline V gives CDR1 LNHDA, CDR2 SQIVND (reference sequence). DNA of the CDR3: TGTGCCAGTAGTCAGGGGGAAAGAAACACTGAAGCTTTCTTT. Translated, it gives CASSQGERNTEAFF.

This chain connects TRBV18 to TRBJ1-1, with D possibly TRBD1 on 5 matching bases. The CDR3 loop spans 15 amino acids. V was trimmed by 1 base and J by 4 bases, leaving 13 bases between them. The germline V gene encodes CDR1 KGHSH and CDR2 LQKENI. CDR3 DNA sequence: TGTGCCAGCTCACCACGGTGGGGCGAAGGCACTGAAGCTTTCTTT. Translated, it gives CASSPRWGEGTEAFF.

The chain employs TRBV27 and TRBJ1-4; maybe TRBD1 (5 bases). V gave up 6 bases and J gave up 3 bases, with 11 bases separating them. CDR3 size: 14 residues. Looked up from germline, CDR1 is MNHEY and CDR2 is SMNVEV (reference sequence). CDR3: CASSRGTPNEKLFF. DNA of the CDR3: TGTGCCAGCAGCCGCGGGACCCCTAATGAAAAACTGTTTTTT.

V gene TRBV7-2 combines with J gene TRBJ2-1; 12 bases are a match to TRBD2. The CDR3 has 17 residues. The ends lost 6 bases at V and 0 bases at J; junction bases unmatched: 6. CDR1 SGHTA and CDR2 FQGNSA come from the germline V gene. Written as DNA, the CDR3 is TGTGCCAGCAGATCTAGCGGGGGGGCCTTCTCCTACAATGAGCAGTTCTTC. This encodes CASRSSGGAFSYNEQFF.

This clone was observed a few times. J is TRBJ1-6 and V is TRBV28; maybe TRBD1 (5 bases). The CDR3 extends over 15 amino acids. CDR1 MDHEN and CDR2 SYDVKM come from the germline V gene. V was pared by 3 bases and J by 5 bases, with 11 bases between. CDR3 residues: CASSFRTSHNSPLHF. CDR3 nucleotides: TGTGCCAGCAGTTTCCGGACATCCCATAATTCACCCCTCCACTTT.

The rearrangement links TRBV7-2 to TRBJ2-3, with 11 bases lining up with TRBD2. The junction had 5 bases not matched to a gene; V was cut back by 2 bases and J by 7 bases. Germline CDR1 is SGHTA and CDR2 is FQGNSA. The CDR3 length is 15 residues. The CDR3 reads CASSLISGGANTQYF. As DNA, the CDR3 is TGTGCCAGCAGCTTAATTAGCGGGGGGGCGAATACGCAGTATTTT.

The chain recombines TRBV11-2 with TRBJ1-2; 8 bases are a match to TRBD1. Germline V gene lookup returns CDR1 SGHAT and CDR2 FQNNGV. This CDR3 contains 14 residues. The ends lost 0 bases at V and 8 bases at J; junction bases unmatched: 5. The CDR3 is CASSLERTGTGYTF. The CDR3 DNA reads as TGTGCCAGCAGCTTAGAACGGACAGGGACCGGCTACACCTTC.

The genes are TRBV27 and TRBJ1-4; 9 bases line up with TRBD1. This CDR3 comprises 14 residues. V lost 6 bases and J lost 6; bases outside the gene matches: 5. CDR1 and CDR2 (germline): MNHEY, SMNVEV (reference sequence). This CDR3 is CASSSTGGYEKLFF. CDR3 DNA sequence: TGTGCCAGCAGCTCGACAGGGGGGTATGAAAAACTGTTTTTT.

The chain employs TRBV28 and TRBJ1-1, with no clear D. Trimming cost V 7 bases and J 2 bases, with 17 bases left between them. The CDR3 has 15 amino acids. Germline CDR1 is MDHEN and CDR2 is SYDVKM. CDR3 region: CASTLNSYFNTEAFF. The CDR3 DNA reads as TGTGCCAGCACCCTTAACAGTTACTTCAACACTGAAGCTTTCTTT.

This chain links TRBV28 with TRBJ1-2, with 8 bases aligning to TRBD1. With 7 bases clipped from V and 5 bases from J, the junction kept 12 bases outside the gene matches. The CDR3 loop spans 15 amino acids. Per germline, CDR1 MDHEN and CDR2 SYDVKM. DNA of the CDR3: TGTGCCAGCACCCACCAAGCAGGGGGCTTATATGGCTACACCTTC. Translating it yields CASTHQAGGLYGYTF.

This chain joins TRBV5-6 and TRBJ2-2; a possible D gene is TRBD1 (5 bases). The CDR3 loop spans 14 amino acids. CDR1 and CDR2 (germline): SGHDT, YYEEEE. V shed 0 bases and J shed 6 bases, with 9 bases lying between them. The CDR3 reads CASSLARVPGELFF. The CDR3 DNA reads as TGTGCCAGCAGCTTGGCCAGGGTGCCCGGGGAGCTGTTTTTT.

The chain employs TRBV7-8 and TRBJ2-2, with D perhaps TRBD1 (6 bases). In germline, CDR1 is SGHVS, CDR2 FQNEAQ. V lost 5 bases to trimming and J lost 9 bases, with 16 bases between them. The CDR3 runs 14 residues. The CDR3: CASSPRTESRELFF. CDR3 sequence (DNA): TGTGCCAGCAGCCCACGGACAGAGAGTAGGGAGCTGTTTTTT.

V gene TRBV5-1 combines with J gene TRBJ2-1, with D possibly matching TRBD2 (6 bases). The CDR3 spans 16 residues. Trimming pared 2 bases from V and 9 bases from J, leaving 21 bases between. Germline values: CDR1 SGHRS, CDR2 YFSETQ. The CDR3 spells CASSLSTGVGLGEQFF. CDR3 coding DNA: TGCGCCAGCAGCTTATCAACGGGAGTGGGATTAGGTGAGCAGTTCTTC.

The chain links TRBV5-1 to TRBJ2-2, with D unclear. With 0 bases removed from V and 5 bases from J, the gap between germline ends came to 5 bases. Germline assignment: CDR1 SGHRS and CDR2 YFSETQ. This CDR3 is 13 amino acids long. CDR3 amino acids: CASSLAVTGELFF. In DNA, the CDR3 is TGCGCCAGCAGCTTGGCGGTGACCGGGGAGCTGTTTTTT. Complete variable domain (other parts from reference TRBV5-1 and TRBJ2-2): KAGVTQTPRYLIKTRGQQVTLSCSPISGHRSVSWYQQTPGQGLQFLFEYFSETQRNKGNFPGRFSGRQFSNSRSEMNVSTLELGDSALYLCASSLAVTGELFFGEGSRLTVL.

The CDR3 sequence is CASSLARGQPRYNEQFF. The CDR3, as DNA: TGTGCCAGCAGCTTGGCCAGGGGGCAGCCTCGCTACAATGAGCAGTTCTTC. The J gene is TRBJ2-1, the V gene TRBV5-8; 8 bases align to TRBD1. The germline V gene has CDR1 SGHTS and CDR2 YDEGEE. J lost 3 bases, V lost 0 bases, and 8 bases had no gene match. CDR3 length: 17 amino acids.

The table lists this clone with many counts. CDR3 in DNA: TGCGCCAGCAGTTGGAGGGGGCGTCAGCCCCAGCATTTT. It is translated as CASSWRGRQPQHF. This sequence joins TRBV10-1 and TRBJ1-5, with 7 positions matching TRBD1. The CDR3 consists of 13 residues. The V gene's germline CDR1 is WNHNN and CDR2 SYGVQD (reference sequence). Trimming cost V 5 bases and J 6 bases; bases outside gene matches: 4.

This clone appeared a few times. The CDR3 nucleotides are TGTGCCAGTAGAGTCGGTCCATCGGGGACTGAAGCTTTCTTT. Its translation: CASRVGPSGTEAFF. The chain carries TRBV19 and TRBJ1-1; D is ambiguous. The germline CDR1 and CDR2 sequences are LNHDA and SQIVND (reference sequence). The CDR3 is 14 amino acids. Trimming took 6 bases from V and 5 from J, leaving 16 bases between them.

The DNA of the CDR3 is TGTGCCAGCAGCCAAGGGCTAGCGGGGGGTTCCTACGAGCAGTACTTC. Protein product: CASSQGLAGGSYEQYF. This chain connects TRBV4-2 to TRBJ2-7, with 11 bases aligning to TRBD2. With V trimmed by 1 base and J by 1 base, 3 bases remained unmatched. The germline gives CDR1 LGHNA, CDR2 YNFKEQ. This CDR3 is 16 amino acids long.